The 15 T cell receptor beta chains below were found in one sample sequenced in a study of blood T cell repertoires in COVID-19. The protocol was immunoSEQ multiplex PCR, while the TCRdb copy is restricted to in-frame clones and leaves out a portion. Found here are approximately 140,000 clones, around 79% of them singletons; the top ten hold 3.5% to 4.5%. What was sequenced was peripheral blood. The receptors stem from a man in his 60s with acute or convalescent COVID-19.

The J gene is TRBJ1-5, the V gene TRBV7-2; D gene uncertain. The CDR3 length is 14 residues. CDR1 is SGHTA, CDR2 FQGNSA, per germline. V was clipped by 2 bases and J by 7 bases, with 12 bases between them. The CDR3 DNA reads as TGTGCCAGCAGCTTACTCGACCGCGGGCAGCCCCAGCATTTT. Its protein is CASSLLDRGQPQHF.

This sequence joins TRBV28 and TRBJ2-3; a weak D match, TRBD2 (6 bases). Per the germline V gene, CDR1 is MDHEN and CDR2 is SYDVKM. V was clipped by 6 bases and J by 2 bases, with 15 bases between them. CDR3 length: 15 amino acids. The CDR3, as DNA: TGTGCCAGCAGACCATGGGGGGAGACCACAGATACGCAGTATTTT. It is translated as CASRPWGETTDTQYF. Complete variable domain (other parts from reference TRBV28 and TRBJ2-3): DVKVTQSSRYLVKRTGEKVFLECVQDMDHENMFWYRQDPGLGLRLIYFSYDVKMKEKGDIPEGYSVSREKKERFSLILESASTNQTSMYLCASRPWGETTDTQYFGPGTRLTVL.

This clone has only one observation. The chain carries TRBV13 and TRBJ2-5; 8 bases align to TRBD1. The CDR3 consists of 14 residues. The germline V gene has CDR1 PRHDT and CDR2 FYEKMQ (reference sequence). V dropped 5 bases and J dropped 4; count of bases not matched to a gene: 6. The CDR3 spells CASSATGAGETQYF. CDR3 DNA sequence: TGTGCCAGCAGCGCGACAGGGGCCGGAGAGACCCAGTACTTC.

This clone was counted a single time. The CDR3 bases are TGTGCCAGCAGTGATGCGGGGGGCAGAAATTCACCCCTCCACTTT. This encodes CASSDAGGRNSPLHF. This chain links TRBV6-1 with TRBJ1-6; a weak D match, TRBD1 (6 bases). The CDR3 is made up of 15 amino acids. Germline values: CDR1 MNHNS, CDR2 SASEGT. V was cut by 3 bases and J by 7 bases, with 13 bases left in between.

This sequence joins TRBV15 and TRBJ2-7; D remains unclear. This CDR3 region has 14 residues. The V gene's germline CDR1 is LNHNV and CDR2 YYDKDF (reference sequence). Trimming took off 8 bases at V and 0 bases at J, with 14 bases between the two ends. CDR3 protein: CATAAGAGSYEQYF. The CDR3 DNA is TGTGCCACCGCCGCCGGAGCTGGCTCCTACGAGCAGTACTTC.

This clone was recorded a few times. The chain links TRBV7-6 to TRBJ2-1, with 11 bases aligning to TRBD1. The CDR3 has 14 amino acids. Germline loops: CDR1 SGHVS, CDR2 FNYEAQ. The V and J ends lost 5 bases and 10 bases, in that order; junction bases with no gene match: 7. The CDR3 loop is CASSTPGQGVEQFF. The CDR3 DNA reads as TGTGCCAGCAGCACGCCGGGACAGGGGGTCGAGCAGTTCTTC. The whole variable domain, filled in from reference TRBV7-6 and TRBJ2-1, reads GAGVSQSPRYKVTKRGQDVALRCDPISGHVSLYWYRQALGQGPEFLTYFNYEAQQDKSGLPNDRFSAERPEGSISTLTIQRTEQRDSAMYRCASSTPGQGVEQFFGPGTRLTVL.

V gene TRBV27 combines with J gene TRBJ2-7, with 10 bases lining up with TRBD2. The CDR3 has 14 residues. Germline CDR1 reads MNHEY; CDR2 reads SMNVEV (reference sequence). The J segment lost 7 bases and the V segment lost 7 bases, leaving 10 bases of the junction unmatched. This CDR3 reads CASTRAGGISEQYF. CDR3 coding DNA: TGTGCCAGCACCCGAGCGGGAGGGATTAGTGAGCAGTACTTC.

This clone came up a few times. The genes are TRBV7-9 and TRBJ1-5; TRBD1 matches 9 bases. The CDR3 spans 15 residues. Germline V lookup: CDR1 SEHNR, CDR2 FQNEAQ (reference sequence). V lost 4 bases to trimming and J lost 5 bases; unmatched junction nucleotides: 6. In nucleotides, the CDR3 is TGTGCCAGCAGCTCAAGCGGGACAGGGTATCAGCCCCAGCATTTT. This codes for CASSSSGTGYQPQHF.

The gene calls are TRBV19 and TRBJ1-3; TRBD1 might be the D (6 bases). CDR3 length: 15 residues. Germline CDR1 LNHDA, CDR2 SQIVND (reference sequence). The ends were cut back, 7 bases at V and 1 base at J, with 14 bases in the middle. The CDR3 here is CASILSRGSGNTIYF. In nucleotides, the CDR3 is TGTGCCAGTATTTTATCCAGGGGATCTGGAAACACCATATATTTT.

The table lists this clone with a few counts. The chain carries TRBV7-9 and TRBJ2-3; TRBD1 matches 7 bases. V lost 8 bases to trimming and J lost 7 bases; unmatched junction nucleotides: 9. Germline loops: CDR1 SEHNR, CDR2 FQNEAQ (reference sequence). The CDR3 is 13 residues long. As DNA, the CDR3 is TGTGCCAGCTCTCCGGGGACAGAGTATACGCAGTATTTT. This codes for CASSPGTEYTQYF.

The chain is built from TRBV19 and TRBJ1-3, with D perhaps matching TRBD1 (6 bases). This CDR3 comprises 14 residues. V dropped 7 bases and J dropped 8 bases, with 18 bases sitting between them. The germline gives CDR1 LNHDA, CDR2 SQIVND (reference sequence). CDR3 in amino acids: CASTPGQLSDTIYF. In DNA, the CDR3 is TGTGCCAGTACCCCGGGACAATTATCAGACACCATATATTTT.

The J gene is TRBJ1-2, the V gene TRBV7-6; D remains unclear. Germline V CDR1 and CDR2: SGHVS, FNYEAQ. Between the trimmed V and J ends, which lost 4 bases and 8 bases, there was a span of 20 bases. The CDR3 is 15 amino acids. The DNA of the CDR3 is TGTGCCAGCAGCTCCAGCGGCCGCGGTGGTGGGGGCTACACCTTC. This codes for CASSSSGRGGGGYTF.

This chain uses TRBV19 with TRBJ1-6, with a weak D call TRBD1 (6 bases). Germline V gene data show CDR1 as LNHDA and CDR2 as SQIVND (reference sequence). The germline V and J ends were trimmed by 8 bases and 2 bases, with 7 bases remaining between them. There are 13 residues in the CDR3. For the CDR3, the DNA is TGTGCCAGTGGGGACACCTATAATTCACCCCTCCACTTT. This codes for CASGDTYNSPLHF.

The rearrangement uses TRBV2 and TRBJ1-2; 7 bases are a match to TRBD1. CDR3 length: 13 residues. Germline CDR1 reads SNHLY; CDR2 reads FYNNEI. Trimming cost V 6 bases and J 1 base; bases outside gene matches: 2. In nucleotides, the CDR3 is TGTGCCAGCAGCCGGGACAGTAACTATGGCTACACCTTC. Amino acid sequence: CASSRDSNYGYTF.

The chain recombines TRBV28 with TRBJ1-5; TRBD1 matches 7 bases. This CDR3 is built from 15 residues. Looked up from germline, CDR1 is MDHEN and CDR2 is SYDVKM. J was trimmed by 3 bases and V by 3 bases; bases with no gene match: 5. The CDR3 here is CASSFLQGVNQPQHF. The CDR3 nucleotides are TGTGCCAGCAGTTTTCTTCAGGGGGTCAATCAGCCCCAGCATTTT.